Presented here are 8 T cell receptor beta chains from one specimen sequenced in a study of control samples from healthy donors and cancer patients. The repertoire was sequenced with immunoSEQ multiplex PCR; TCRdb's copy has only in-frame clones and lacks some. The sample holds some 57,000 clones, 85% to 95% seen once. Sequenced sample: blood. The receptors here all came from a man between 25 and 39 years old in good health.

This sequence joins TRBV6-5 and TRBJ1-6, with TRBD1 as a possible D gene (6 bases). The germline V gene has CDR1 MNHEY and CDR2 SVGAGI. V gave up 5 bases and J gave up 9 bases, with 17 bases separating them. The CDR3 runs 15 residues. The DNA for the CDR3 is TGTGCCAGCAGTACTTATACAGGGAGGGGTTCACCCCTCCACTTT. Its translation is CASSTYTGRGSPLHF.

This chain joins TRBV6-6 and TRBJ2-7, with a tentative D call TRBD1 (5 bases). The CDR3 is 13 amino acids. Trimming cost V 7 bases and J 2 bases, with 12 bases left between them. CDR1 is MNHNY and CDR2 is SVGAGI in the germline V gene (reference sequence). CDR3 nucleotide sequence: TGTGCCAGCAAACGACAGTTCGCCTACGAGCAGTACTTC. It encodes CASKRQFAYEQYF.

This chain uses TRBV15 with TRBJ2-7; possible D gene TRBD1, 5 bases. Trimming cost V 2 bases and J 3 bases, with 14 bases left between them. The CDR3 loop spans 15 amino acids. The germline gives CDR1 LNHNV, CDR2 YYDKDF (reference sequence). The CDR3 coding sequence is TGTGCCACCAGCAGACCCCCTGCGGACATCTACGAGCAGTACTTC. Translation gives CATSRPPADIYEQYF.

In DNA, the CDR3 is TGTGCCAGCAGCTTGGGCGGGAGAGGTTATCGGGAGCAGTTCTTC. Translation: CASSLGGRGYREQFF. This rearrangement joins TRBV11-3 to TRBJ2-1; TRBD2 matches 7 bases. The V gene's germline CDR1 is SGHNT and CDR2 YENEEA. The V segment lost 3 bases and the J segment 10 bases; nucleotides outside the gene matches: 12. This CDR3 is built from 15 residues.

This clone was found a few times. The genes are TRBV19 and TRBJ2-1; 8 bases are shared with TRBD1. V lost 6 bases to trimming and J lost 4 bases; unmatched junction nucleotides: 14. This CDR3 is 17 amino acids long. CDR1 and CDR2 (germline): LNHDA, SQIVND (reference sequence). CDR3 nucleotide sequence: TGTGCCAGTAGCCCGGCACCCCTCCGGGACAGGTACAATGAGCAGTTCTTC. This encodes CASSPAPLRDRYNEQFF.

The rearrangement links TRBV3-1 (or the pseudogene TRBV3-2) to TRBJ2-2; TRBD1 matches 7 bases. V lost 4 bases and J lost 2; bases outside the gene matches: 7. CDR1 is LGHDT and CDR2 is YNNKEL in the germline V gene (reference sequence). CDR3 length: 16 amino acids. The CDR3 loop is CASSRRQGRNTGELFF. The CDR3 DNA reads as TGTGCCAGCAGCCGACGACAGGGAAGAAACACCGGGGAGCTGTTTTTT.

As to this clone: Different DNA sequences within this sample yield the same CDR3. The chain couples TRBV10-2 to TRBJ2-3; a weak D match, TRBD2 (6 bases). Germline V gene data show CDR1 as WSHSY and CDR2 as SAAADI. The CDR3 is made up of 12 amino acids. V lost 6 bases to trimming and J lost 5 bases, with 9 bases between them. The CDR3 loop is CASSLAQDTQYF. The CDR3 DNA follows: TGCGCCAGCAGCCTAGCGCAAGATACGCAGTATTTT.

The rearrangement links TRBV5-1 to TRBJ2-3, with a tentative D call TRBD1 (6 bases). The CDR3 is 15 amino acids. V was clipped by 3 bases and J by 0 bases, with 11 bases between them. Germline CDR1 SGHRS, CDR2 YFSETQ. The CDR3 coding sequence is TGCGCCAGCAGCTCCCCGACAGGCAGCACAGATACGCAGTATTTT. It codes for CASSSPTGSTDTQYF.